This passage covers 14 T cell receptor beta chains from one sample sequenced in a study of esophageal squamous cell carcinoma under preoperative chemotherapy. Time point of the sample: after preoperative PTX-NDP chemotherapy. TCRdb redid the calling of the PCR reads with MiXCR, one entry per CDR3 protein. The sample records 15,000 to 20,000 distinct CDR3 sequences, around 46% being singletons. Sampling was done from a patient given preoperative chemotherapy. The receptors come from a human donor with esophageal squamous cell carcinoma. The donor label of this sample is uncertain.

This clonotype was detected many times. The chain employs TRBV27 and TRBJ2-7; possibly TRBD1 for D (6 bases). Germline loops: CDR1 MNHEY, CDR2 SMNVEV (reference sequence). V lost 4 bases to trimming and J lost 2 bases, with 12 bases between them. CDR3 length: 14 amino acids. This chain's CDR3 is CASSSRDTPYEQYF. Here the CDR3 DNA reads TGTGCCAGCAGTTCCCGGGACACACCCTACGAGCAGTACTTC.

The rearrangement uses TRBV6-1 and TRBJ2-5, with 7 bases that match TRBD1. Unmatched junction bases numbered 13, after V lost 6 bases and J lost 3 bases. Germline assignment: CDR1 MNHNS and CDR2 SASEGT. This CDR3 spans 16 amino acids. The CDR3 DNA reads TGTGCCAGCAGACCCGGCACAAGGGGGCTCGAAGAGACCCAGTACTTC. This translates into CASRPGTRGLEETQYF.

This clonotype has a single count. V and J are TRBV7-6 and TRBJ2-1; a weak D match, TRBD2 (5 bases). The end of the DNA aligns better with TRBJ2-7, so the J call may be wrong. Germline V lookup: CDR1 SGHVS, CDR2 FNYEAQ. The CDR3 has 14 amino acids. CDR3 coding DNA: TGTGCCAGCAGCCCGGTAGCGAGCTCCTACGAGCAGTACTTC. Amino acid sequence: CASSPVASSYEQYF.

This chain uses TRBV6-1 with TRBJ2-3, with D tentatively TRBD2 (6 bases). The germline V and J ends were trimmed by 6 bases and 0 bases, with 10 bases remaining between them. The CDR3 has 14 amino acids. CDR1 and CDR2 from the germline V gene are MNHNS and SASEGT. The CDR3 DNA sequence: TGTGCCAGCAGCCAGGGACTGAGCACAGATACGCAGTATTTT. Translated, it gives CASSQGLSTDTQYF.

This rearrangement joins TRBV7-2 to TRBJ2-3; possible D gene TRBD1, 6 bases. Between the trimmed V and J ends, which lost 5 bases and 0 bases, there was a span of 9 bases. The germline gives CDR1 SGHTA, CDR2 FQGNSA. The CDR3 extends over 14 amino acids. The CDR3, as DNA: TGTGCCAGCAGCCCCGGACAGAGCACAGATACGCAGTATTTT. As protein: CASSPGQSTDTQYF.

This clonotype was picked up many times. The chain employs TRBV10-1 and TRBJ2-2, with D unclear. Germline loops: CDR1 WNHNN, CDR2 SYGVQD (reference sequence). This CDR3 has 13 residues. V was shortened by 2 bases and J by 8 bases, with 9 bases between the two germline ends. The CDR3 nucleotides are TGCGCCAGCAGTGAGCTAAAAAGAGGGGAGCTGTTTTTT. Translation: CASSELKRGELFF.

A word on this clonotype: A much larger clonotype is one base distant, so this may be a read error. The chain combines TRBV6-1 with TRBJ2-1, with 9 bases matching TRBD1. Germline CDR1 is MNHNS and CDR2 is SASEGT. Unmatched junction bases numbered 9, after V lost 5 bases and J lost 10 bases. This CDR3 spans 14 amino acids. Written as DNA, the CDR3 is TGTGCCAGCAGTACACAGGGGGCTGCCTACGAGCAGTTCTTC. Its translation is CASSTQGAAYEQFF.

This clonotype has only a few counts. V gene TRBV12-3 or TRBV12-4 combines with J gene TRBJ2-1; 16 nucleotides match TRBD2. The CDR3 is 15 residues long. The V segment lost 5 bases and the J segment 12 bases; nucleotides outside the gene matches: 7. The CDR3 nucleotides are TGTGCCAGCAGTCCGGGACTAGCGGGAGGGCCAGGGCAGTTCTTC. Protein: CASSPGLAGGPGQFF.

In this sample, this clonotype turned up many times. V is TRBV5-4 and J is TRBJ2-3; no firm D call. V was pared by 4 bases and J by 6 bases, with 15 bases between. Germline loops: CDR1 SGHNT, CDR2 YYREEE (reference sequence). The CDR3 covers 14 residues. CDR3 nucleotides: TGTGCCAGCAGCCCCGAGTACAGCAAGGATACGCAGTATTTT. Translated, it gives CASSPEYSKDTQYF.

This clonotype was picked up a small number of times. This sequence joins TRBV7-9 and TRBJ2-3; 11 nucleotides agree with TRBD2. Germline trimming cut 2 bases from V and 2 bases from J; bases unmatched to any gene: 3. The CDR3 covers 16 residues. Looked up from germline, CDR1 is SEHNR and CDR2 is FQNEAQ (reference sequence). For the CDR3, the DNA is TGTGCCAGCAGCTTACTAGCGGGAGGAACCACAGATACGCAGTATTTT. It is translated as CASSLLAGGTTDTQYF.

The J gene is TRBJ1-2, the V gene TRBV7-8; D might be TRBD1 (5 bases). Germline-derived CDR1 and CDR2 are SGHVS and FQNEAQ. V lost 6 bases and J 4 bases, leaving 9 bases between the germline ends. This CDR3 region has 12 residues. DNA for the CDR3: TGTGCCAGCAGGGCCGGGGGCTATGGCTACACCTTC. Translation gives CASRAGGYGYTF.

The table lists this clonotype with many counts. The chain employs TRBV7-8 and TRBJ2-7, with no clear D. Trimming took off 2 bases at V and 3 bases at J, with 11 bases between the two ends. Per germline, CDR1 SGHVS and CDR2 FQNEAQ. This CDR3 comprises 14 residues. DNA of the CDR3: TGTGCCAGCAGCTTACTGGCAACTGTCTACGAGCAGTACTTC. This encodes CASSLLATVYEQYF.

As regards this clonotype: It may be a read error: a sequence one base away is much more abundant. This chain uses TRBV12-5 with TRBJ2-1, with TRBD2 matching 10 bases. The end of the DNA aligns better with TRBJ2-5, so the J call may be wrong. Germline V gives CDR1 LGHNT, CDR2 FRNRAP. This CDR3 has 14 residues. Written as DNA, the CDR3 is TGTGCTAGTGGTTTGTATAGCGGGAGGGAGACCCAGTACTTC. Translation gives CASGLYSGRETQYF.

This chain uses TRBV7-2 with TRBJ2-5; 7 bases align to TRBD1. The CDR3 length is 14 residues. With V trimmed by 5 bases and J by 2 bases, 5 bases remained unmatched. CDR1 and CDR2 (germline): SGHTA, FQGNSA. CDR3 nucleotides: TGTGCCAGCAGCCGGGACAGTTTACAAGAGACCCAGTACTTC. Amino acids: CASSRDSLQETQYF.